The rows below give T cell receptor beta chains drawn from one sample of a study of blood T cell repertoires in COVID-19. TCRdb's table, derived via immunoSEQ multiplex PCR, lists solely in-frame clones and lacks some. The sample holds some 400,000 clones; nearly 90% are singletons and the top ten take roughly 6.8%. Material: peripheral blood. The receptor source for this set is a man aged 18 to 29 with active or convalescent COVID-19. CDR3s include the opening cysteine and the closing phenylalanine or tryptophan. A D gene is named only where the DNA matches it firmly. The size entry is marked missing in some rows and otherwise reads once, few, many or a size class.

d_gene: TRBD2; j_gene: TRBJ2-1; v_gene: TRBV9; len: 16; abundance: -; CDR3nt: TGTGCCAGCAGCTTCGCGGGACTAGCGGTAGTCGATGAGCAGTTCTTC; CDR3aa: CASSFAGLAVVDEQFF
d_gene: TRBD1; j_gene: TRBJ1-1; v_gene: TRBV9; len: 14; abundance: -; CDR3nt: TGTGCCAGCAGCGTGGGACAGGGGTTCACTGAAGCTTTCTTT; CDR3aa: CASSVGQGFTEAFF
d_gene: -; j_gene: TRBJ1-1; v_gene: TRBV27; len: 12; abundance: -; CDR3nt: TGTGCCAGCAGTTTCATGACAGGTGAAGCTTTCTTT; CDR3aa: CASSFMTGEAFF
d_gene: -; j_gene: TRBJ1-5; v_gene: TRBV6-6; len: 13; abundance: -; CDR3nt: TGTGCCAGCAGTTTCCGACGGGATCAGCCCCAGCATTTT; CDR3aa: CASSFRRDQPQHF
d_gene: -; j_gene: TRBJ1-5; v_gene: TRBV28; len: 15; abundance: -; CDR3nt: TGTGCCAGCAGTGACCCAGCGATTAGCAATCAGCCCCAGCATTTT; CDR3aa: CASSDPAISNQPQHF
d_gene: TRBD2; j_gene: TRBJ2-2; v_gene: TRBV5-5; len: 16; abundance: once; CDR3nt: TGTGCCAGCAGCTCGACTAGCGGGTCATACACCGGGGAGCTGTTTTTT; CDR3aa: CASSSTSGSYTGELFF
d_gene: TRBD1; j_gene: TRBJ1-1; v_gene: TRBV6-2/TRBV6-3; len: 14; abundance: -; CDR3nt: TGTGCCAGCAGTCAAATTACAGGGGCCCCTGAAGCTTTCTTT; CDR3aa: CASSQITGAPEAFF
d_gene: -; j_gene: TRBJ2-6; v_gene: TRBV27; len: 15; abundance: -; CDR3nt: TGTGCCAGCGGGTCTCAGGGGTCTGGGGCCAACGTGCTGACTTTC; CDR3aa: CASGSQGSGANVLTF
d_gene: TRBD1; j_gene: TRBJ1-5; v_gene: TRBV4-1; len: 15; abundance: -; CDR3nt: TGCGCCAGCAGCGAAGGGGGCTTTGGCAATCAGCCCCAGCATTTT; CDR3aa: CASSEGGFGNQPQHF
d_gene: -; j_gene: TRBJ1-6; v_gene: TRBV6-5; len: 13; abundance: -; CDR3nt: TGTGCCAGCAGTCAGGGTCCCTGGTCACCCCTCCACTTT; CDR3aa: CASSQGPWSPLHF
d_gene: -; j_gene: TRBJ2-7; v_gene: TRBV3-1/TRBV3-2; len: 12; abundance: once; CDR3nt: TGTGCCAGCAGCCTCCGCGGCTACGAGCAGTACTTC; CDR3aa: CASSLRGYEQYF
d_gene: -; j_gene: TRBJ1-2; v_gene: TRBV21-1; len: 15; abundance: -; CDR3nt: TGTGCCAGCAGCAAAGTTGGCGAGCCAGGCTATGGCTACACCTTC; CDR3aa: CASSKVGEPGYGYTF
d_gene: TRBD2; j_gene: TRBJ2-3; v_gene: TRBV7-6; len: 17; abundance: -; CDR3nt: TGTGCCAGCAGCTCTTTAGCGGGAGTTTCTAGCACAGATACGCAGTATTTT; CDR3aa: CASSSLAGVSSTDTQYF
d_gene: -; j_gene: TRBJ1-5; v_gene: TRBV6-5; len: 12; abundance: -; CDR3nt: TGTGCCAGCAGCGAGCCCAATCAGCCCCAGCATTTT; CDR3aa: CASSEPNQPQHF
d_gene: TRBD2; j_gene: TRBJ2-3; v_gene: TRBV11-2; len: 15; abundance: -; CDR3nt: TGTGCCAGCAGCCCGACTAGCGGGACTACAGATACGCAGTATTTT; CDR3aa: CASSPTSGTTDTQYF
d_gene: -; j_gene: TRBJ1-1; v_gene: TRBV4-2; len: 17; abundance: once; CDR3nt: TGTGCCAGCAGCCAGGGCCTCCAAGGACGGACAAACACTGAAGCTTTCTTT; CDR3aa: CASSQGLQGRTNTEAFF
d_gene: TRBD1; j_gene: TRBJ2-1; v_gene: TRBV7-3; len: 15; abundance: -; CDR3nt: TGTGCCAGCAGCCCCGGACAGGGCCCCTACAATGAGCAGTTCTTC; CDR3aa: CASSPGQGPYNEQFF
d_gene: -; j_gene: TRBJ2-7; v_gene: TRBV6-2/TRBV6-3; len: 13; abundance: -; CDR3nt: TGTGCCAGCAGTAGGCGGGAAACCTACGAGCAGTACTTC; CDR3aa: CASSRRETYEQYF
d_gene: TRBD1; j_gene: TRBJ1-5; v_gene: TRBV11-2; len: 16; abundance: -; CDR3nt: TGTGCCAGCAGCTCCGGGACAGGGTTTAGCAATCAGCCCCAGCATTTT; CDR3aa: CASSSGTGFSNQPQHF
d_gene: TRBD2; j_gene: TRBJ2-1; v_gene: TRBV5-8; len: 16; abundance: -; CDR3nt: TGTGCCAGCAGCTTGGGGGCAGTAGCGGGCTACAATGAGCAGTTCTTC; CDR3aa: CASSLGAVAGYNEQFF
d_gene: -; j_gene: TRBJ2-5; v_gene: TRBV19; len: 15; abundance: -; CDR3nt: TGTGCCAGTAGGTGGGGACACCGGTACCAAGAGACCCAGTACTTC; CDR3aa: CASRWGHRYQETQYF
d_gene: -; j_gene: TRBJ1-2; v_gene: TRBV7-8; len: 12; abundance: -; CDR3nt: TGTGCCAGCAGCTTTGGGGGCAATGGCTACACCTTC; CDR3aa: CASSFGGNGYTF
d_gene: TRBD2; j_gene: TRBJ2-1; v_gene: TRBV14; len: 18; abundance: -; CDR3nt: TGTGCCAGCAGCCAACCCGGACTAGCGGTAAGCTCCTACAATGAGCAGTTCTTC; CDR3aa: CASSQPGLAVSSYNEQFF
d_gene: TRBD2; j_gene: TRBJ2-1; v_gene: TRBV5-1; len: 16; abundance: -; CDR3nt: TGCGCCAGCAGAAAGGATGGGACTAGAATTTACAATGAGCAGTTCTTC; CDR3aa: CASRKDGTRIYNEQFF
d_gene: -; j_gene: TRBJ1-5; v_gene: TRBV15; len: 14; abundance: -; CDR3nt: TGTGCCACCAGCACCCGTTCTAGCAATCAGCCCCAGCATTTT; CDR3aa: CATSTRSSNQPQHF
d_gene: -; j_gene: TRBJ1-2; v_gene: TRBV16; len: 14; abundance: few; CDR3nt: TGTGCCAGCAGCCCGAGACAGAAACCCTATGGCTACACCTTC; CDR3aa: CASSPRQKPYGYTF
d_gene: -; j_gene: TRBJ1-6; v_gene: TRBV9; len: 11; abundance: once; CDR3nt: TGTGCCAGCGGACAGTATTCGCCCCTCCACTTT; CDR3aa: CASGQYSPLHF
d_gene: -; j_gene: TRBJ2-1; v_gene: TRBV6-5; len: 13; abundance: -; CDR3nt: TGTGCCAGCAGTTACGATGGGGCAGGAACGCAGTTCTTC; CDR3aa: CASSYDGAGTQFF
d_gene: TRBD2; j_gene: TRBJ2-1; v_gene: TRBV25-1; len: 15; abundance: -; CDR3nt: TGTGCCAGCAGTGACTCTAGCGGGAGGCCAGATTGGCAGTTCTTC; CDR3aa: CASSDSSGRPDWQFF
d_gene: -; j_gene: TRBJ1-1; v_gene: TRBV7-2; len: 14; abundance: -; CDR3nt: TGTGCCAGCAGCCCGGGACAACTGAACACTGAAGCTTTCTTT; CDR3aa: CASSPGQLNTEAFF
d_gene: -; j_gene: TRBJ1-5; v_gene: TRBV27; len: 16; abundance: few; CDR3nt: TGTGCCAGCCTTGCCAGATGGGGCGTGATCAATCAGCCCCAGCATTTT; CDR3aa: CASLARWGVINQPQHF
d_gene: -; j_gene: TRBJ1-6; v_gene: TRBV19; len: 14; abundance: few; CDR3nt: TGTGCCAGTAGTAGCGGTCGGGACACCAAGACTCTCCACTTT; CDR3aa: CASSSGRDTKTLHF
d_gene: TRBD1; j_gene: TRBJ2-7; v_gene: TRBV18; len: 15; abundance: -; CDR3nt: TGTGCCAGCTCACCACTGGGACAGGGTGGCTACGAGCAGTACTTC; CDR3aa: CASSPLGQGGYEQYF
d_gene: TRBD1; j_gene: TRBJ1-5; v_gene: TRBV19; len: 17; abundance: once; CDR3nt: TGTGCCAGTAGTATAGATAACCGTTGGGACAGTAATCAGCCCCAGCATTTT; CDR3aa: CASSIDNRWDSNQPQHF
d_gene: TRBD1; j_gene: TRBJ2-1; v_gene: TRBV28; len: 18; abundance: -; CDR3nt: TGTGCCAGCAGTCAACCTACAGGGGGCCCTAGCTCCTACAATGAGCAGTTCTTC; CDR3aa: CASSQPTGGPSSYNEQFF
d_gene: -; j_gene: TRBJ2-7; v_gene: TRBV2; len: 12; abundance: -; CDR3nt: TGTGCCAGCAGTGAAGCGAAACAGGGCTACTCCTTC; CDR3aa: CASSEAKQGYSF
d_gene: -; j_gene: TRBJ2-3; v_gene: TRBV3-1/TRBV3-2; len: 16; abundance: -; CDR3nt: TGTGCCAGCAGCCAAGTTTCGGCTAGCGTTTCAGATACGCAGTATTTT; CDR3aa: CASSQVSASVSDTQYF
d_gene: -; j_gene: TRBJ1-1; v_gene: TRBV4-2; len: 15; abundance: -; CDR3nt: TGTGCCAGCAGCCAAGATCGGCAGGGTCGTTCGGAAGCTTTCTTT; CDR3aa: CASSQDRQGRSEAFF
d_gene: -; j_gene: TRBJ1-5; v_gene: TRBV12-2; len: 19; abundance: -; CDR3nt: TGTGCAAGTCGCTTAGCGCCCGGGACAGGGGCGGGTTGGAATCAGCCCCAGCATTTT; CDR3aa: CASRLAPGTGAGWNQPQHF
d_gene: TRBD1; j_gene: TRBJ1-1; v_gene: TRBV19; len: 15; abundance: -; CDR3nt: TGTGCCAGTAGTCCTCGAGACAGGGACGGGGCTGAAGCTTTCTTT; CDR3aa: CASSPRDRDGAEAFF
d_gene: -; j_gene: TRBJ2-7; v_gene: TRBV2; len: 15; abundance: -; CDR3nt: TGTGCCAGCTCTTCGGGGGTTCCAGGAATATACGAGCAGTACTTC; CDR3aa: CASSSGVPGIYEQYF
d_gene: -; j_gene: TRBJ2-5; v_gene: TRBV9; len: 14; abundance: -; CDR3nt: TGTGCCAGCAGCGTAGGCGTTATGCGGGAGACCCAGTACTTC; CDR3aa: CASSVGVMRETQYF
d_gene: -; j_gene: TRBJ2-5; v_gene: TRBV11-1; len: 14; abundance: -; CDR3nt: TGTGCCAGCAGCCCAACTTACGTCCAAGAGACCCAGTACTTC; CDR3aa: CASSPTYVQETQYF
d_gene: -; j_gene: TRBJ1-2; v_gene: TRBV7-8; len: 13; abundance: -; CDR3nt: TGTGCCAGCAGCACGGTCCGTAACTATGGCTACACCTTC; CDR3aa: CASSTVRNYGYTF
d_gene: TRBD1; j_gene: TRBJ2-7; v_gene: TRBV7-2; len: 14; abundance: -; CDR3nt: TGTGCCAGCAGCCTCGGACAGGGGGGCTACGAGCAGTACTTC; CDR3aa: CASSLGQGGYEQYF
d_gene: -; j_gene: TRBJ1-1; v_gene: TRBV5-6; len: 16; abundance: -; CDR3nt: TGTGCCAGCAGCCAGTCAACAGGCCTAATGAACACTGAAGCTTTCTTT; CDR3aa: CASSQSTGLMNTEAFF
d_gene: -; j_gene: TRBJ1-5; v_gene: TRBV19; len: 15; abundance: -; CDR3nt: TGTGCCAGTAGTATGGGGACACCCAGCAATCAGCCCCAGCATTTT; CDR3aa: CASSMGTPSNQPQHF
d_gene: TRBD1; j_gene: TRBJ1-5; v_gene: TRBV29-1; len: 14; abundance: -; CDR3nt: TGCAGCGTTACGGACAGGGCGAGCAATCAGCCCCAGCATTTT; CDR3aa: CSVTDRASNQPQHF
d_gene: -; j_gene: TRBJ2-7; v_gene: TRBV27; len: 14; abundance: -; CDR3nt: TGTGCCAGCAGTTTAGCGGGGCTGGGCTACGAGCAGTACTTC; CDR3aa: CASSLAGLGYEQYF
d_gene: -; j_gene: TRBJ2-1; v_gene: TRBV6-5; len: 14; abundance: -; CDR3nt: TGTGCCAGCAGTTCCACCCGCCCAGCGAATGAGCAGTTCTTC; CDR3aa: CASSSTRPANEQFF
d_gene: TRBD1; j_gene: TRBJ1-2; v_gene: TRBV28; len: 12; abundance: -; CDR3nt: TGTGCCAGCAGAGGGACAGGGATTGGCTACACCTTC; CDR3aa: CASRGTGIGYTF
d_gene: -; j_gene: TRBJ1-6; v_gene: TRBV2; len: 18; abundance: -; CDR3nt: TGTGCCAGCAGTGAAAGGGTATATGCGGGGGGTGCTGGGTCACCCCTCCACTTT; CDR3aa: CASSERVYAGGAGSPLHF